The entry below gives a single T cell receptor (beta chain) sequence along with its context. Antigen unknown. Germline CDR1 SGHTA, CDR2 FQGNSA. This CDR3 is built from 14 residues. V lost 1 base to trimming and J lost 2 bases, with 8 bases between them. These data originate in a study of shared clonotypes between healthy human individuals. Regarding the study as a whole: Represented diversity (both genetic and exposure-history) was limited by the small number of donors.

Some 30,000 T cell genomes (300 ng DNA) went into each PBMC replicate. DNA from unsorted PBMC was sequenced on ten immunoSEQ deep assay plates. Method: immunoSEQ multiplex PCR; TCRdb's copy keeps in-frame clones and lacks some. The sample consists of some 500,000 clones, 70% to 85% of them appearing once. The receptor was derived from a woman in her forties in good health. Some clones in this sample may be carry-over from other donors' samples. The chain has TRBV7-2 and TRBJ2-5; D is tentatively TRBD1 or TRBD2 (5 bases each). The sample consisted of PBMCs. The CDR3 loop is CASSLGGRQETQYF. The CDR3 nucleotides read TGTGCCAGCAGCTTAGGGGGACGGCAAGAGACCCAGTACTTC.